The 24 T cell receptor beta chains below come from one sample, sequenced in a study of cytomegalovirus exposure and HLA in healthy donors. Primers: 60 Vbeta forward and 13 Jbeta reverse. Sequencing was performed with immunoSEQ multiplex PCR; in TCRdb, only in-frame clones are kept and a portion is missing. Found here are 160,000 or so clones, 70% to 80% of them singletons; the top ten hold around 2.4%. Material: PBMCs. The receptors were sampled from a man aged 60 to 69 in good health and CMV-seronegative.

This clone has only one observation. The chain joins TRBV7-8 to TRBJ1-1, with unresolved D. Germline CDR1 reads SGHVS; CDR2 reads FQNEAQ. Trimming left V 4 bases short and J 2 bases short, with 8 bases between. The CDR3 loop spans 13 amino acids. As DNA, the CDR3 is TGTGCCAGCAGCTCCGCGTATAACACTGAAGCTTTCTTT. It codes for CASSSAYNTEAFF. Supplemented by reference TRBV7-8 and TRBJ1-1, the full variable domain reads GAGVSQSPRYKVAKRGQDVALRCDPISGHVSLFWYQQALGQGPEFLTYFQNEAQLDKSGLPSDRFFAERPEGSVSTLKIQRTQQEDSAVYLCASSSAYNTEAFFGQGTRLTVV.

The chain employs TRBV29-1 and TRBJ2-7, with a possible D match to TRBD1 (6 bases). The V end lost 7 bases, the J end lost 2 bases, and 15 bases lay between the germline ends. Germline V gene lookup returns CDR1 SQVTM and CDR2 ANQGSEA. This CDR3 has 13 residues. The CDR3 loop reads CSATRDTTYEQYF. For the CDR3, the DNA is TGCAGCGCAACCCGGGACACTACCTACGAGCAGTACTTC.

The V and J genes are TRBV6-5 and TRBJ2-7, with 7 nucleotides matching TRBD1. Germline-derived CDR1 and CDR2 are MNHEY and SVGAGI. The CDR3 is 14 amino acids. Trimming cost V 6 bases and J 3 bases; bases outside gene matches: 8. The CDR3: CASSRDSKYYEQYF. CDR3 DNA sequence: TGTGCCAGCAGCCGGGACAGCAAATACTACGAGCAGTACTTC.

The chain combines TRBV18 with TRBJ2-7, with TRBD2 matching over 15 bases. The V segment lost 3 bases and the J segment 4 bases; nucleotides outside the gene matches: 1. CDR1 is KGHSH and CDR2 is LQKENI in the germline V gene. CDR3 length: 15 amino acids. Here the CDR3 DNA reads TGTGCCAGCTCACCTGGGACTAGCGGGAGGTACGAGCAGTACTTC. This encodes CASSPGTSGRYEQYF.

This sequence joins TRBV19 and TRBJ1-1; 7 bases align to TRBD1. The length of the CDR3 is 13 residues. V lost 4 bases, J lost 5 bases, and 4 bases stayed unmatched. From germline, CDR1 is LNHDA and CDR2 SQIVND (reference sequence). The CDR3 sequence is CASSKTGETEAFF. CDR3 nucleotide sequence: TGTGCCAGTAGTAAAACAGGGGAAACTGAAGCTTTCTTT.

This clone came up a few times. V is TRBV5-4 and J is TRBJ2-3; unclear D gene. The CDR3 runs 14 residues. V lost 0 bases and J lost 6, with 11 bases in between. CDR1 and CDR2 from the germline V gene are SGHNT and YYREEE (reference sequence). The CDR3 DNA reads TGTGCCAGCAGCTTGGAGGCTAGAAGTGATACGCAGTATTTT. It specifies CASSLEARSDTQYF.

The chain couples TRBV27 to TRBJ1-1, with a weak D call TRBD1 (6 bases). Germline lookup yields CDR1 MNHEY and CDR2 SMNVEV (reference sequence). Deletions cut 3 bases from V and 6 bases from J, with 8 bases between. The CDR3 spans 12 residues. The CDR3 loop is CASSFEGAEAFF. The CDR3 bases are TGTGCCAGCAGTTTTGAGGGGGCTGAAGCTTTCTTT.

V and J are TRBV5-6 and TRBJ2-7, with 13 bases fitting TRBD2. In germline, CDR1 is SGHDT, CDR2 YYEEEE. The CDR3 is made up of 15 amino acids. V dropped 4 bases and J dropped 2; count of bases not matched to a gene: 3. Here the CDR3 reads CASSDGTSGAYEQYF. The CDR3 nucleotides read TGTGCCAGCAGCGATGGGACTAGCGGGGCCTACGAGCAGTACTTC.

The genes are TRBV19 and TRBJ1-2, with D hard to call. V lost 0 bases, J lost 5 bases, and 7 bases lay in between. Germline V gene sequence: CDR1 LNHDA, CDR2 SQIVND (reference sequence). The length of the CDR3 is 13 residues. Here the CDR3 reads CASSIDGEYGYTF. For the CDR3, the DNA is TGTGCCAGTAGTATAGACGGAGAATATGGCTACACCTTC.

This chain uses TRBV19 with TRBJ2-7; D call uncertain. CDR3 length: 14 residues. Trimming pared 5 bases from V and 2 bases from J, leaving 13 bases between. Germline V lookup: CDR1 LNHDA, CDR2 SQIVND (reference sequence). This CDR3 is CASSSTNRPYEQYF. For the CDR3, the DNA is TGTGCCAGTAGTTCCACCAACAGACCCTACGAGCAGTACTTC.

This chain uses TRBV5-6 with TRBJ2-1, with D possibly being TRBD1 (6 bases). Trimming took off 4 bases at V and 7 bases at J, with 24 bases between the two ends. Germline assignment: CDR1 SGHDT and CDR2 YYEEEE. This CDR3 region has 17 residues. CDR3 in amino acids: CASSILPGQGRGNEQFF. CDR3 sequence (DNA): TGTGCCAGCAGCATCTTACCGGGACAAGGGAGAGGGAATGAGCAGTTCTTC.

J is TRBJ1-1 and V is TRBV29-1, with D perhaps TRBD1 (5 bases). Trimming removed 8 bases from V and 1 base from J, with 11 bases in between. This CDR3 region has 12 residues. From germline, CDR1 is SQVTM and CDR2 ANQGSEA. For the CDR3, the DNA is TGCAGCACCAGCGGGGGGAACACTGAAGCTTTCTTT. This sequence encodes CSTSGGNTEAFF.

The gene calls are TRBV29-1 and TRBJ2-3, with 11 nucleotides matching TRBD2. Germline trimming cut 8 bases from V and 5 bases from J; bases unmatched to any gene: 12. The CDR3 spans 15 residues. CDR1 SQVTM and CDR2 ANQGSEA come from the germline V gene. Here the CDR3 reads CSFIRLAGYGDTQYF. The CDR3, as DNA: TGCAGCTTTATACGACTAGCGGGATATGGAGATACGCAGTATTTT.

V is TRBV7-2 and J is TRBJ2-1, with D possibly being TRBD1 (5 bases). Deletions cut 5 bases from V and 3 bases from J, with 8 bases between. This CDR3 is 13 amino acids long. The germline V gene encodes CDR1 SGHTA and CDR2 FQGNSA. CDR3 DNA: TGTGCCAGCAGCCCGGACATCTACAATGAGCAGTTCTTC. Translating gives CASSPDIYNEQFF. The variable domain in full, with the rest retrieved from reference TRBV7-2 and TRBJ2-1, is GAGVSQSPSNKVTEKGKDVELRCDPISGHTALYWYRQSLGQGLEFLIYFQGNSAPDKSGLPSDRFSAERTGGSVSTLTIQRTQQEDSAVYLCASSPDIYNEQFFGPGTRLTVL.

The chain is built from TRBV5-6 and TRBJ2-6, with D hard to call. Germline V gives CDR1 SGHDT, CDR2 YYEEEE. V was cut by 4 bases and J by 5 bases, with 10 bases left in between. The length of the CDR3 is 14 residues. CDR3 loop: CASSPRNWANVLTF. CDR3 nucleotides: TGTGCCAGCAGCCCGCGTAATTGGGCCAACGTCCTGACTTTC.

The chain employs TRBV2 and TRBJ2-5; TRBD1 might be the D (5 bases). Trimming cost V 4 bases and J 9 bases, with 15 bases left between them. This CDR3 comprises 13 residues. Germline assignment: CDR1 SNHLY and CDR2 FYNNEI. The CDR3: CASSGMLQGAQYF. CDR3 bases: TGTGCCAGCAGTGGGATGCTCCAAGGGGCCCAGTACTTC.

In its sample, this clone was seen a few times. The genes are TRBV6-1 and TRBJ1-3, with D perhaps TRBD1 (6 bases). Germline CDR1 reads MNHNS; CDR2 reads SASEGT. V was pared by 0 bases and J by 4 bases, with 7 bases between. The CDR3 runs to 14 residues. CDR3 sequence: CASSEAQGGNTIYF. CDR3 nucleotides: TGTGCCAGCAGTGAAGCCCAGGGGGGAAACACCATATATTTT.

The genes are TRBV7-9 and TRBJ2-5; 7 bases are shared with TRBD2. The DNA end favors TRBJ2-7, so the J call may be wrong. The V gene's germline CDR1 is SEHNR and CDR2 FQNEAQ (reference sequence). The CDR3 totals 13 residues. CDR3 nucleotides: TGTGCCAGCAGCTTAGGGGAGGGCTACGAGCAGTACTTC. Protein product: CASSLGEGYEQYF.

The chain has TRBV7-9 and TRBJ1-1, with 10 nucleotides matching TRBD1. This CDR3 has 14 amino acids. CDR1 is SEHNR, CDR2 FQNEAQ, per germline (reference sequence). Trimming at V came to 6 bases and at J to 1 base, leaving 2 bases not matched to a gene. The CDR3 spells CASSRDRGNTEAFF. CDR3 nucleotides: TGTGCCAGCAGTAGGGACAGGGGGAACACTGAAGCTTTCTTT.

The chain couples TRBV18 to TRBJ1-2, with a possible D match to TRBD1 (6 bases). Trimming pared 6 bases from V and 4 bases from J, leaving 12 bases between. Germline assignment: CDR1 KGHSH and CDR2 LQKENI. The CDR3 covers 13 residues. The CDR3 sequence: CASSQDRTYGYTF. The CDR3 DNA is TGTGCCAGCTCCCAAGACAGGACCTATGGCTACACCTTC.

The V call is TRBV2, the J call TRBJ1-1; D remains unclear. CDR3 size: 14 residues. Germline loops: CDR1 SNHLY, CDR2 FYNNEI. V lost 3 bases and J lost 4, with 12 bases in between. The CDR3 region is CASSEVGLGTEAFF. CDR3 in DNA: TGTGCCAGCAGTGAGGTGGGCCTGGGCACTGAAGCTTTCTTT.

The CDR3 DNA reads TGTGCCATCAGGGGGGACAGGGCCCACTCCGAGCAGTACTTC. Translated: CAIRGDRAHSEQYF. The chain combines TRBV10-3 with TRBJ2-7; TRBD1 agrees at 9 bases. Germline values: CDR1 ENHRY, CDR2 SYGVKD. J gave up 6 bases and V 6 bases, and 9 bases lay outside the gene matches. The CDR3 has 14 amino acids.

The CDR3 DNA follows: TGTGCCAGCAGCTTCTCCCGGGACTCGGGCAATGAGCAGTTCTTC. Translating gives CASSFSRDSGNEQFF. This chain joins TRBV5-4 and TRBJ2-1; a possible D gene is TRBD2 (6 bases). V was cut by 2 bases and J by 6 bases, with 15 bases left in between. This CDR3 has 15 residues. Germline V gene lookup returns CDR1 SGHNT and CDR2 YYREEE (reference sequence).

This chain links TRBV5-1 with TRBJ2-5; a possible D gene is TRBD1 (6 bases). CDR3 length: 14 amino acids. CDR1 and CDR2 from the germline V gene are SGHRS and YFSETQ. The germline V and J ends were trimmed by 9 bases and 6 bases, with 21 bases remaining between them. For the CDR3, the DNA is TGCGCCACAAGAACAGGGTTAGGGTCCCAGACCCAGTACTTC. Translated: CATRTGLGSQTQYF.